What follows are 6 T cell receptor beta chains derived from one specimen sequenced in a study of blood T cell repertoires in COVID-19. The table came from immunoSEQ multiplex PCR; TCRdb's copy has only in-frame clones and leaves some out. The sample yields 250,000 to 300,000 clones, approximately 80% seen once. The sample consisted of peripheral blood. The receptors shown here come from a woman aged 55-70 years with active or convalescent COVID-19.

The chain recombines TRBV6-2 or TRBV6-3 with TRBJ2-5; TRBD2 aligns across 8 bases. The ends lost 6 bases at V and 3 bases at J; junction bases unmatched: 18. This CDR3 has 18 amino acids. In germline, CDR1 is MNHEY, CDR2 SVGEGT. The CDR3 sequence: CASSPTGRGASWEETQYF. In DNA form, the CDR3 reads TGTGCCAGCAGCCCCACGGGGCGGGGGGCGAGTTGGGAAGAGACCCAGTACTTC.

V gene TRBV29-1 combines with J gene TRBJ1-1; the D is unclear. Germline CDR1 SQVTM, CDR2 ANQGSEA. The CDR3 totals 15 residues. CDR3 in amino acids: CSDLEEGGRDTEAFF. The CDR3 DNA follows: TGCAGTGATCTGGAGGAGGGCGGGCGGGACACTGAAGCTTTCTTT.

For this clone: The same CDR3 can be traced to other DNA sequences in this sample. The chain joins TRBV12-3 or TRBV12-4 to TRBJ2-1, with D possibly TRBD1 on 5 matching bases. V was shortened by 5 bases and J by 10 bases, with 9 bases between the two germline ends. The CDR3 contains 11 residues. The CDR3 region is CASSGRGEQFF. The CDR3 DNA reads as TGTGCCAGCAGTGGAAGGGGAGAGCAGTTCTTC.

V is TRBV6-6 and J is TRBJ2-2; TRBD2 matches at 8 bases. Trimming took 9 bases from V and 6 from J; bases not matched to a gene: 9. Germline CDR1 and CDR2: MNHNY and SVGAGI (reference sequence). The CDR3 contains 14 residues. The CDR3 nucleotides are TGTGCCAGTGTCGGGGGGGGGCTGCCCGGGGAGCTGTTTTTT. Its protein product is CASVGGGLPGELFF.

This rearrangement joins TRBV18 to TRBJ2-2; maybe TRBD2 (5 bases). V was cut by 2 bases and J by 7 bases, with 17 bases left in between. From germline, CDR1 is KGHSH and CDR2 LQKENI. The CDR3 has 16 residues. CDR3 in amino acids: CASSPSRVGTSGELFF. In DNA, the CDR3 is TGTGCCAGCTCACCATCGAGGGTAGGAACCAGCGGGGAGCTGTTTTTT.

V and J are TRBV7-2 and TRBJ2-2; D unclear. The CDR3 contains 14 residues. Germline CDR1 and CDR2: SGHTA and FQGNSA. V lost 1 base and J lost 1, with 4 bases in between. The CDR3 here is CASSLDWNTGELFF. CDR3 nucleotide sequence: TGTGCCAGCAGCTTAGACTGGAACACCGGGGAGCTGTTTTTT.